This T cell receptor (beta chain) was found in a study of T cell repertoires in cytomegalovirus infection. Overall study context: CMV infection plus the matching HLA type was flagged by public TCR beta signatures.

General study points: In two of eight donors, the top clonotype was HLA-C-restricted CMV-specific. Totalled public TCR beta family frequency picked out people who carried CMV plus the relevant HLA.

This clonotype was detected a few times. Its antigen is unknown. MiXCR, run by TCRdb on the reads, gives a single entry per CDR3 protein. The repertoire holds 650,000 to 850,000 distinct CDR3 sequences, almost 30% seen once, with around 13% in the top ten. CDR1 and CDR2 from the germline V gene are SGHNT and YENEEA. Trimming took 1 base from V and 6 from J; bases not matched to a gene: 7. The CDR3 contains 16 residues. The V call is TRBV11-3, the J call TRBJ2-3; 10 nucleotides agree with TRBD2. Sequencing was performed on cultured CD8+ T cells from PBMCs, taken from culture after CMV antigen stimulation. This TCR was sampled from a human donor in good health (CMV status not recorded). Some clones in this sample may be carry-over from other donors' samples. CDR3 nucleotides: TGTGCCAGCAGCTTAGGCAGCGGGGGGGCAATGGATACGCAGTATTTT. Encoded protein: CASSLGSGGAMDTQYF.